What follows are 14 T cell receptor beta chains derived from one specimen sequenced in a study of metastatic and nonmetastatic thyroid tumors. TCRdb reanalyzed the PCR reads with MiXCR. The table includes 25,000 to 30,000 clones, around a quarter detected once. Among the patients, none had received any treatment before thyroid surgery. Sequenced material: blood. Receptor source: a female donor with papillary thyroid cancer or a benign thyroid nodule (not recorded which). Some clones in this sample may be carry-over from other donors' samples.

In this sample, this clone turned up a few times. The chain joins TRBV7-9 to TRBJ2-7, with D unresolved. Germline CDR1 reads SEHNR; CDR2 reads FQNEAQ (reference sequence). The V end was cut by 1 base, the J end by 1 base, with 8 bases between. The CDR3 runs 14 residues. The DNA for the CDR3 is TGTGCCAGCAGCTTAGTCCCCGGTTCCTACGAGCAGTACTTC. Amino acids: CASSLVPGSYEQYF.

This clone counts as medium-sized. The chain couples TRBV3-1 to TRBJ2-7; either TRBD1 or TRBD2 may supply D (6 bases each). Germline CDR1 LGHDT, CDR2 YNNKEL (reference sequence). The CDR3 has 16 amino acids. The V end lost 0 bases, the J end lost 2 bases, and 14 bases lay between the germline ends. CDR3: CASSQEGGHLTYEQYF. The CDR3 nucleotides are TGTGCCAGCAGCCAAGAGGGGGGACATCTTACCTACGAGCAGTACTTC.

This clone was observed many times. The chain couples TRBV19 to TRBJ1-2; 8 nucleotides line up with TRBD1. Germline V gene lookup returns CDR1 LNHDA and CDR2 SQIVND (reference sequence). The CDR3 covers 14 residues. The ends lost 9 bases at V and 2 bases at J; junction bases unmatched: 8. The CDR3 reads CASYGQGWNYGYTF. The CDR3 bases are TGTGCCAGCTATGGACAGGGTTGGAACTATGGCTACACCTTC.

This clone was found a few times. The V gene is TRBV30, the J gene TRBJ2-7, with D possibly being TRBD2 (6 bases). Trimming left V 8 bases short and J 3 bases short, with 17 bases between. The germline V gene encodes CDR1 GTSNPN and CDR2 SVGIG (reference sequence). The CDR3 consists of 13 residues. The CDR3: CARLFLRDYEQYF. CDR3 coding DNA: TGTGCCCGCCTTTTTTTGCGGGACTACGAGCAGTACTTC. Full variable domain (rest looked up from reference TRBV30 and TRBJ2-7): SQTIHQWPATLVQPVGSPLSLECTVEGTSNPNLYWYRQAAGRGLQLLFYSVGIGQISSEVPQNLSASRPQDRQFILSSKKLLLSDSGFYLCARLFLRDYEQYFGPGTRLTVT.

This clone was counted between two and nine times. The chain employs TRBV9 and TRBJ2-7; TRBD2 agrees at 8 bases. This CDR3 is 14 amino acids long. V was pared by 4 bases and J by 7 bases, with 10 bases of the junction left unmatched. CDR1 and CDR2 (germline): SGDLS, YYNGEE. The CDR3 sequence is CASSYGEREREQYF. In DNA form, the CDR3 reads TGTGCCAGCAGCTACGGGGAGCGGGAGAGGGAGCAGTACTTC.

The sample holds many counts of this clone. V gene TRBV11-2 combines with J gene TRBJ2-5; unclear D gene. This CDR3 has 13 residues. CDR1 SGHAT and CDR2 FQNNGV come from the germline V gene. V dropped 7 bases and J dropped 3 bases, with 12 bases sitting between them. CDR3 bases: TGTGCCAGCACCCGAGCGTTCAAAGAGACCCAGTACTTC. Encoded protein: CASTRAFKETQYF. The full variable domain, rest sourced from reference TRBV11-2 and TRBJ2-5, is EAGVAQSPRYKIIEKRQSVAFWCNPISGHATLYWYQQILGQGPKLLIQFQNNGVVDDSQLPKDRFSAERLKGVDSTLKIQPAKLEDSAVYLCASTRAFKETQYFGPGTRLLVL.

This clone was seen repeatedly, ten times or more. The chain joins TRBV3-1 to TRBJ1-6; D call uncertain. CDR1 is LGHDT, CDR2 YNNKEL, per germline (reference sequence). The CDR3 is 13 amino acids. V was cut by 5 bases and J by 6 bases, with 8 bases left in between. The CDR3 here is CASSDTVNSPLHF. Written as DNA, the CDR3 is TGTGCCAGCAGCGATACAGTTAATTCACCCCTCCACTTT.

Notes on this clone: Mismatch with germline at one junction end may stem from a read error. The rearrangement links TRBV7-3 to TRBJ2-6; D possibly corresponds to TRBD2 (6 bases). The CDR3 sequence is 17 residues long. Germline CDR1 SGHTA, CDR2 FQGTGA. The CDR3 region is CASSLKMGEDGANVLTF. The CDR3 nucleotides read TGTGCCAGCAGCTTAAAGATGGGGGAGGACGGGGCAAACGTCCTGACTTTC.

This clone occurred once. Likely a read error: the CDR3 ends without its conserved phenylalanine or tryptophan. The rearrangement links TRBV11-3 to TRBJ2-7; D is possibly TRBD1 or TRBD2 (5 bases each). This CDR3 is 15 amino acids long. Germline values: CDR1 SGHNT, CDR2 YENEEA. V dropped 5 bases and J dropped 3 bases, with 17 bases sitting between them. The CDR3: CASSQPGPNLYEQYL. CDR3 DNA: TGTGCCAGCAGCCAACCGGGACCCAACCTCTACGAGCAGTACCTC.

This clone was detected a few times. The CDR3 region has the DNA TGTGCCAGCAGTCCCAAGACTAGCGGGAACCCTACCTACAATGAGCAGTTCTTC. Protein: CASSPKTSGNPTYNEQFF. The chain employs TRBV28 and TRBJ2-1, with 11 bases matching TRBD2. V dropped 5 bases and J dropped 2; count of bases not matched to a gene: 11. This CDR3 is built from 18 residues. The germline CDR1 and CDR2 sequences are MDHEN and SYDVKM.

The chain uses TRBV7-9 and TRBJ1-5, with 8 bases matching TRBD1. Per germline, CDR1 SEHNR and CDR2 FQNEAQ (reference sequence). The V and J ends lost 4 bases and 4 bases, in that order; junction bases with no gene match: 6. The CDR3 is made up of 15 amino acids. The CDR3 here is CASSSDREQNQPQHF. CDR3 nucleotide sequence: TGTGCCAGCAGCTCGGACAGGGAGCAAAATCAGCCCCAGCATTTT.

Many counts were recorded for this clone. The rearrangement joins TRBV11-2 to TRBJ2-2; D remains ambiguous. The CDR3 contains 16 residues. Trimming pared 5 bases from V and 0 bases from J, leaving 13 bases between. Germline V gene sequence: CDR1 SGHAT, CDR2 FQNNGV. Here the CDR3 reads CASSPRKVPNTGELFF. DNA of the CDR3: TGTGCCAGCAGCCCCCGGAAGGTCCCGAACACCGGGGAGCTGTTTTTT.

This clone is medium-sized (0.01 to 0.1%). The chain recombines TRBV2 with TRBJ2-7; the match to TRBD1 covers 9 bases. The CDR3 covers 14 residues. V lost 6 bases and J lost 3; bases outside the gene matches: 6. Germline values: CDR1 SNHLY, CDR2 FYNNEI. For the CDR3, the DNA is TGTGCCAGCAGCGGGGTGGGACAGGGCTACGAGCAGTACTTC. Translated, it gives CASSGVGQGYEQYF.

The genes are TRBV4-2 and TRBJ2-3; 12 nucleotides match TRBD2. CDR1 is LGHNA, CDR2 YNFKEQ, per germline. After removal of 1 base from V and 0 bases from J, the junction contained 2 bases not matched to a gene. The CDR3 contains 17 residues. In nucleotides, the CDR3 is TGTGCCAGCAGCCAAGCACTAGCGGGAGGAAGCACAGATACGCAGTATTTT. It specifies CASSQALAGGSTDTQYF.